A single sample is the source of the 18 T cell receptor beta chains below, sequenced in a study of siplizumab effects on memory and regulatory T cells. Sequenced by immunoSEQ multiplex PCR; TCRdb stores in-frame clones only, minus some. The sample yields under 70,000 clones, roughly 85% seen once. Sample: memory CD4+ T cells sorted from blood. The source is a human donor in good health.

This rearrangement joins TRBV5-5 to TRBJ2-7; D tentatively reads TRBD1 or TRBD2 (5 bases each). There are 15 residues in the CDR3. The germline V gene has CDR1 SGHKS and CDR2 YYEKEE (reference sequence). Between the trimmed V and J ends, which lost 5 bases and 6 bases, there was a span of 21 bases. This CDR3 reads CASSPTADGRAEQYF. In DNA form, the CDR3 reads TGTGCCAGCAGTCCGACAGCGGATGGCCGGGCCGAGCAGTACTTC.

This chain links TRBV12-5 with TRBJ2-2, with 7 bases aligning to TRBD2. Trimming cost V 0 bases and J 6 bases; bases outside gene matches: 7. In germline, CDR1 is LGHNT, CDR2 FRNRAP. The CDR3 length is 16 residues. The CDR3 reads CASGLVTTSLAGELFF. The CDR3 DNA is TGTGCTAGTGGTTTGGTAACGACTAGCCTTGCCGGGGAGCTGTTTTTT.

This clone was observed a handful of times. The gene calls are TRBV28 and TRBJ2-4, with 9 nucleotides matching TRBD1. The CDR3 has 14 amino acids. Germline trimming cut 6 bases from V and 8 bases from J; bases unmatched to any gene: 8. The germline CDR1 and CDR2 sequences are MDHEN and SYDVKM. The CDR3 sequence is CASSITGGAYIQYF. In DNA form, the CDR3 reads TGTGCCAGCAGCATCACAGGGGGCGCGTACATTCAGTACTTC. The complete variable domain, with remaining parts taken from reference TRBV28 and TRBJ2-4, reads DVKVTQSSRYLVKRTGEKVFLECVQDMDHENMFWYRQDPGLGLRLIYFSYDVKMKEKGDIPEGYSVSREKKERFSLILESASTNQTSMYLCASSITGGAYIQYFGAGTRLSVL.

V usage is TRBV7-9 and J usage is TRBJ1-2, with D perhaps TRBD1 (6 bases). The CDR3 spans 13 residues. Germline loops: CDR1 SEHNR, CDR2 FQNEAQ (reference sequence). Trimming pared 5 bases from V and 7 bases from J, leaving 14 bases between. The chain's CDR3 is CASSPTGSSGYTF. Here the CDR3 DNA reads TGTGCCAGCAGCCCGACAGGTTCAAGTGGCTACACCTTC.

The rearrangement uses TRBV18 and TRBJ1-5; D is perhaps TRBD1 (5 bases). The V end was cut by 2 bases, the J end by 7 bases, with 12 bases between. Looked up from germline, CDR1 is KGHSH and CDR2 is LQKENI. The CDR3 extends over 14 amino acids. The DNA for the CDR3 is TGTGCCAGCTCACCAGTAGGGGAAAGGCAGCCCCAGCATTTT. It translates to CASSPVGERQPQHF.

This chain uses TRBV7-9 with TRBJ2-1; possible D gene TRBD1, 5 bases. The CDR3 contains 14 residues. CDR1 and CDR2 (germline): SEHNR, FQNEAQ (reference sequence). The V end was cut by 5 bases, the J end by 1 base, with 9 bases between. The CDR3 DNA follows: TGTGCCAGCAGCCAGGGCATGTCCTACAATGAGCAGTTCTTC. Protein product: CASSQGMSYNEQFF.

With regard to this clone: The sample has other DNA sequences that encode this CDR3 too. The chain employs TRBV6-6 and TRBJ2-7; unclear D gene. Looked up from germline, CDR1 is MNHNY and CDR2 is SVGAGI (reference sequence). CDR3 size: 12 residues. V was clipped by 0 bases and J by 6 bases, with 6 bases between them. The CDR3 nucleotides read TGTGCCAGCAGTTACTCGAACGGCGAGCAGTACTTC. Translated, it gives CASSYSNGEQYF.

The V and J genes are TRBV18 and TRBJ1-1; 9 nucleotides align to TRBD1. The CDR3 has 15 residues. V lost 5 bases, J lost 2 bases, and 6 bases stayed unmatched. CDR1 is KGHSH and CDR2 is LQKENI in the germline V gene. In DNA form, the CDR3 reads TGTGCCAGCTCATCCGAGGGACAGGGAAACACTGAAGCTTTCTTT. This translates into CASSSEGQGNTEAFF. Together with reference TRBV18 and TRBJ1-1, the CDR3 gives the full variable domain: NAGVMQNPRHLVRRRGQEARLRCSPMKGHSHVYWYRQLPEEGLKFMVYLQKENIIDESGMPKERFSAEFPKEGPSILRIQQVVRGDSAAYFCASSSEGQGNTEAFFGQGTRLTVV.

The chain carries TRBV9 and TRBJ2-3; 9 bases align to TRBD1. CDR1 SGDLS and CDR2 YYNGEE come from the germline V gene. The CDR3 spans 15 residues. J lost 4 bases, V lost 4 bases, and 7 bases had no gene match. The CDR3 region is CASSTPRTGADTQYF. CDR3 nucleotide sequence: TGTGCCAGCAGCACCCCCCGGACAGGGGCAGATACGCAGTATTTT.

V gene TRBV7-3 combines with J gene TRBJ1-1; D is possibly TRBD1 (6 bases). The CDR3 contains 15 residues. V was trimmed by 3 bases and J by 4 bases, leaving 15 bases between them. Looked up from germline, CDR1 is SGHTA and CDR2 is FQGTGA. The DNA for the CDR3 is TGTGCCAGCAGCTTTCGTGGGGGAGGGGGCACTGAAGCTTTCTTT. Translated, it gives CASSFRGGGGTEAFF.

The J gene is TRBJ2-3, the V gene TRBV5-1, with D possibly being TRBD1 (6 bases). The ends were cut back, 0 bases at V and 7 bases at J, with 12 bases in the middle. CDR1 is SGHRS, CDR2 YFSETQ, per germline. The CDR3 is 14 residues long. CDR3 in amino acids: CASSLGRQGNTQYF. CDR3 DNA sequence: TGCGCCAGCAGCTTGGGGCGCCAGGGGAATACGCAGTATTTT.

This clone occurred once. The CDR3 reads CASSRGGNTGELFF. CDR3 in DNA: TGTGCCAGCAGCCGGGGGGGGAACACCGGGGAGCTGTTTTTT. V is TRBV5-4 and J is TRBJ2-2; the match to TRBD2 covers 8 bases. The CDR3 spans 14 residues. With 4 bases clipped from V and 1 base from J, the junction kept 0 bases outside the gene matches. CDR1 is SGHNT, CDR2 YYREEE, per germline (reference sequence). Combining the CDR3 with reference TRBV5-4 and TRBJ2-2 gives the whole variable domain ETGVTQSPTHLIKTRGQQVTLRCSSQSGHNTVSWYQQALGQGPQFIFQYYREEENGRGNFPPRFSGLQFPNYSSELNVNALELDDSALYLCASSRGGNTGELFFGEGSRLTVL.

This chain joins TRBV10-3 and TRBJ2-2; TRBD2 matches at 10 bases. This CDR3 is 15 amino acids long. Looked up from germline, CDR1 is ENHRY and CDR2 is SYGVKD. The V gene end was trimmed by 4 bases and the J gene end by 6 bases; junction bases not matched to a gene: 5. The CDR3 loop is CAISGERGGPGELFF. DNA of the CDR3: TGTGCCATCAGTGGGGAGCGGGGGGGACCCGGGGAGCTGTTTTTT.

This clone was detected only a few times. The chain uses TRBV19 and TRBJ2-7; 9 bases fit TRBD1. Germline V gene data show CDR1 as LNHDA and CDR2 as SQIVND (reference sequence). V lost 9 bases, J lost 3 bases, and 6 bases stayed unmatched. The CDR3 sequence is 13 residues long. Here the CDR3 reads CASDRGSGYEQYF. The CDR3 DNA reads as TGTGCCAGCGACAGGGGGTCGGGCTACGAGCAGTACTTC.

The rearrangement links TRBV4-1 to TRBJ1-2; 9 nucleotides agree with TRBD1. CDR3 length equals 14 residues. CDR1 is MGHRA, CDR2 YSYEKL, per germline. V lost 4 bases to trimming and J lost 2 bases; unmatched junction nucleotides: 2. For the CDR3, the DNA is TGCGCCAGCAGCCCGGGACAGGGAAACTATGGCTACACCTTC. It yields the protein CASSPGQGNYGYTF.

The rearrangement uses TRBV19 and TRBJ2-2; perhaps D is TRBD1 or TRBD2 (5 bases each). The V gene's germline CDR1 is LNHDA and CDR2 SQIVND (reference sequence). The CDR3 loop spans 14 amino acids. The germline V and J ends were trimmed by 6 bases and 4 bases, with 12 bases remaining between them. In nucleotides, the CDR3 is TGTGCCAGTAGGGTCAGGGCGGGCACCGGGGAGCTGTTTTTT. Translation gives CASRVRAGTGELFF.

This clone was picked up a small number of times. This chain uses TRBV6-5 with TRBJ2-2, with D hard to call. Trimming removed 7 bases from V and 3 bases from J, with 12 bases in between. The CDR3 is 14 amino acids. Germline CDR1 and CDR2: MNHEY and SVGAGI. The CDR3 region is CASTEWADTGELFF. The CDR3 DNA reads TGTGCCAGCACTGAGTGGGCCGACACCGGGGAGCTGTTTTTT.

CDR3 bases: TGTGCCAGCTGGTCGACCGGGGAGACCCAGTACTTC. Translated, it gives CASWSTGETQYF. This chain connects TRBV2 to TRBJ2-5; D not resolved. CDR3 length: 12 amino acids. Germline CDR1 and CDR2: SNHLY and FYNNEI. Trimming pared 8 bases from V and 5 bases from J, leaving 12 bases between.